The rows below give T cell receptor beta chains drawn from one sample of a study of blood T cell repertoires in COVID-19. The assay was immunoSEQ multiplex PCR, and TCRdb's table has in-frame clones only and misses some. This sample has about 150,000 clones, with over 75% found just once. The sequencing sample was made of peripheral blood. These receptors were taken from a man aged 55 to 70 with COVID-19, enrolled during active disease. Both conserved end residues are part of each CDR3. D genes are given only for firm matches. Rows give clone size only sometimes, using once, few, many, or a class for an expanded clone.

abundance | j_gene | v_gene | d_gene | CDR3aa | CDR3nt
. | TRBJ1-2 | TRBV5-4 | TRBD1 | CASSVDRVVYGYTF | TGTGCCAGCAGCGTGGACAGGGTGGTCTATGGCTACACCTTC
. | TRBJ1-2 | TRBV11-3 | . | CASSPRAGIGGYTF | TGTGCCAGCAGCCCTAGAGCGGGTATTGGGGGCTACACCTTC
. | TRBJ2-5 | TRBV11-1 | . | CASSYEVNIGETQYF | TGTGCCAGCAGCTATGAGGTTAACATCGGGGAGACCCAGTACTTC
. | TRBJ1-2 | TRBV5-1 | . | CASSPQAGPGYGYTF | TGCGCCAGCAGCCCGCAGGCAGGGCCCGGCTATGGCTACACCTTC
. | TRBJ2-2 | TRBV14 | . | CASSQAGVNTGELFF | TGTGCCAGCAGCCAAGCCGGGGTGAACACCGGGGAGCTGTTTTTT
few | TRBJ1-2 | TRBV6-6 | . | CASSTQDPQTYGYTF | TGTGCCAGCAGTACACAGGATCCCCAGACATATGGCTACACCTTC
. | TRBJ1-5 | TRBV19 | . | CASSPTMSNQPQHF | TGTGCCAGTAGTCCGACAATGAGCAATCAGCCCCAGCATTTT
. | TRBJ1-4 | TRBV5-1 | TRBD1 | CASSLGTGGEKLFF | TGCGCCAGCAGCTTGGGGACAGGGGGGGAAAAACTGTTTTTT
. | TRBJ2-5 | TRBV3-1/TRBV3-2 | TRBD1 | CASSQKITGASETQYF | TGTGCCAGCAGCCAAAAAATAACAGGGGCATCAGAGACCCAGTACTTC
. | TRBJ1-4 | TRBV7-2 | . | CASSLVRVDNEKLFF | TGTGCCAGCAGCTTAGTCAGGGTCGATAATGAAAAACTGTTTTTT
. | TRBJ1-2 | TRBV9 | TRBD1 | CASSGRGRENYGYTF | TGTGCCAGCAGCGGCAGGGGGCGCGAGAACTATGGCTACACCTTC
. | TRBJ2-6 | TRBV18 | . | CASSLKDKQLSGANVLTF | TGTGCCAGCTCGCTTAAAGACAAGCAACTCTCTGGGGCCAACGTCCTGACTTTC
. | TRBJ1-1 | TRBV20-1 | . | CSARAAGVAFF | TGCAGTGCTAGAGCCGCAGGGGTAGCTTTCTTT
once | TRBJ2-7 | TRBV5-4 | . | CASSLGGATYEQYF | TGTGCCAGCAGCTTGGGCGGGGCCACCTACGAGCAGTACTTC
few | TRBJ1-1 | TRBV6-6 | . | CASSTQTGSGTEAFF | TGTGCCAGCAGTACCCAAACAGGGTCGGGCACTGAAGCTTTCTTT
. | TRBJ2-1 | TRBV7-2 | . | CASSSHRNAYNEQFF | TGTGCCAGCAGCTCGCACAGGAATGCCTACAATGAGCAGTTCTTC
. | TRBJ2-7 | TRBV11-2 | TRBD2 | CASQQLAVSYEQYF | TGTGCCAGCCAACAGCTAGCGGTTTCCTACGAGCAGTACTTC
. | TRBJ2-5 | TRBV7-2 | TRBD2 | CASSPTSGGRETQYF | TGTGCCAGCAGCCCCACTAGCGGGGGGCGGGAGACCCAGTACTTC
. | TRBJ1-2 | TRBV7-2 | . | CASSSNRVMGGYTF | TGTGCCAGCAGCTCTAACAGGGTTATGGGTGGCTACACCTTC
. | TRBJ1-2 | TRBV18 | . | CASSPDLGAIDGYTF | TGTGCCAGCTCACCGGACCTGGGGGCGATAGATGGCTACACCTTC
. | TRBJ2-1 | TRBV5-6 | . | CASSFRQVGYNEQFF | TGTGCCAGCAGCTTTAGACAGGTCGGCTACAATGAGCAGTTCTTC
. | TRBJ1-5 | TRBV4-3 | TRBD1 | CASSQDLTGVQPQHF | TGCGCCAGCAGCCAAGATTTGACAGGGGTTCAGCCCCAGCATTTT
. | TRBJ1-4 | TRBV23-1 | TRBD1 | CASAQAGGWSNEKLFF | TGCGCCAGCGCCCAGGCAGGGGGCTGGTCTAATGAAAAACTGTTTTTT
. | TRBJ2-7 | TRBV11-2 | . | CASSHRLSGAEQYF | TGTGCCAGCAGCCATCGGTTGTCGGGAGCCGAGCAGTACTTC
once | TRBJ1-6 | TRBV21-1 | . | CASSLEQINSPLHF | TGTGCCAGCAGCTTGGAACAGATAAATTCACCCCTCCACTTT
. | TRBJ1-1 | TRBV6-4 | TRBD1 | CASSSPGGANTEAFF | TGTGCCAGCAGTTCCCCAGGGGGAGCCAACACTGAAGCTTTCTTT
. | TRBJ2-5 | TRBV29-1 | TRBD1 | CSVVVTGSLETQYF | TGCAGCGTTGTTGTGACAGGGTCGCTGGAGACCCAGTACTTC
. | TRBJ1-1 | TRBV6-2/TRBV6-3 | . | CASSYPLLRNTEAFF | TGTGCCAGCAGTTACCCTCTCTTGAGGAACACTGAAGCTTTCTTT
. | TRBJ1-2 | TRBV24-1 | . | CATSDLNKIHGYTF | TGTGCCACCAGTGATTTGAACAAAATTCATGGCTACACCTTC
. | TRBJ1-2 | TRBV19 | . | CASSESGTLHYGYTF | TGTGCCAGTAGTGAGTCCGGGACACTGCACTATGGCTACACCTTC
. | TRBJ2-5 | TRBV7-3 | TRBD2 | CASSGRGGQETQYF | TGTGCCAGCAGCGGACGGGGGGGACAAGAGACCCAGTACTTC
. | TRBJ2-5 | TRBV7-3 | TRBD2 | CASSQTSGKETQYF | TGTGCCAGCAGCCAGACTAGCGGGAAAGAGACCCAGTACTTC
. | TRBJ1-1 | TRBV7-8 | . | CASSSFTANTEAFF | TGTGCCAGCAGCTCGTTTACAGCGAACACTGAAGCTTTCTTT
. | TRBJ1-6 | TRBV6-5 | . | CASSSPRRGNSPLHF | TGTGCCAGCAGTTCCCCGCGACGGGGAAATTCACCCCTCCACTTT
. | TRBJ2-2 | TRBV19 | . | CASSIEGGHTGELFF | TGTGCCAGTAGTATAGAGGGGGGGCACACCGGGGAGCTGTTTTTT